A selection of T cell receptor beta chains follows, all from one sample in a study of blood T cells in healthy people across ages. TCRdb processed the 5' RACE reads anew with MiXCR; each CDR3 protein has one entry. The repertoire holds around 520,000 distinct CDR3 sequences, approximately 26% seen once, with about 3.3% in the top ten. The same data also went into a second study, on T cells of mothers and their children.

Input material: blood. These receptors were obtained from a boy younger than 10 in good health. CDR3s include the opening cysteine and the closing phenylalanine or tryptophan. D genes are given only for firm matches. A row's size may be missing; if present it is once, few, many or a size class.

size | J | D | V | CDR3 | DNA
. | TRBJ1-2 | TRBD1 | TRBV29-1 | CSVSDGTGVVYTF | TGCAGCGTCTCCGACGGGACAGGCGTAGTCTACACCTTC
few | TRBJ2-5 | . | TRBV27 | CASRVRGAAQETQYF | TGTGCCAGCAGGGTGAGGGGGGCGGCCCAAGAGACCCAGTACTTC
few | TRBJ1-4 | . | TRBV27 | CASSYQGDEKLFF | TGTGCCAGCAGTTACCAGGGAGATGAAAAACTGTTTTTT
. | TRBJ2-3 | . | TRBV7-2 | CASSPRLFKDTQYF | TGTGCCAGCAGCCCCCGGCTTTTTAAAGATACGCAGTATTTT
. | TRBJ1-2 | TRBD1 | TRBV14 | CASSQGEQGVHYGYTF | TGTGCCAGCAGCCAAGGGGAACAGGGGGTTCACTATGGCTACACCTTC
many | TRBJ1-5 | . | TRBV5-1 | CASSQDGRDQPQHF | TGCGCCAGCAGCCAGGACGGTAGGGATCAGCCCCAGCATTTT
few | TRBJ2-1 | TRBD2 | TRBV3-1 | CASSHVAGGHNEQFF | TGTGCCAGCAGCCATGTAGCGGGGGGGCATAATGAGCAGTTCTTC
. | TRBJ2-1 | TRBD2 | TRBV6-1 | CASSTPLAGDHNEQFF | TGTGCCAGCAGTACCCCACTAGCGGGGGATCACAATGAGCAGTTCTTC
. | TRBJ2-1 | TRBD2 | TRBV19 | CASSRTSGSSSYNEQFF | TGTGCCAGTAGCCGGACTAGCGGGAGTAGCTCCTACAATGAGCAGTTCTTC
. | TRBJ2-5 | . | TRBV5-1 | CASSLVPPGPLTQYF | TGCGCCAGCAGCTTAGTGCCCCCAGGGCCATTGACCCAGTACTTC
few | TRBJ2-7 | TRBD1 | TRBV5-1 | CASSSGQGNEQYF | TGCGCCAGCAGCTCGGGACAGGGGAACGAGCAGTACTTC
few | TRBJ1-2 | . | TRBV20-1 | CSVDGTNYGYTF | TGCAGTGTGGACGGAACTAACTATGGCTACACCTTC
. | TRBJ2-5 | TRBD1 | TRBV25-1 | CASRNRGEGETQYF | TGTGCCAGCAGAAACAGGGGTGAGGGGGAGACCCAGTACTTC
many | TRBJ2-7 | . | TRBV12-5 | CASGPPGTSILYEQYF | TGTGCTAGTGGCCCCCCGGGTACTAGTATCCTCTACGAGCAGTACTTC
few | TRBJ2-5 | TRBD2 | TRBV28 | CASSLVGLAIETQYF | TGTGCCAGCTCCTTGGTGGGACTAGCGATAGAGACCCAGTACTTC
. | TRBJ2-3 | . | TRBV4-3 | CASSQDPGGDTDTQYF | TGCGCCAGCAGCCAAGATCCGGGCGGGGATACAGATACGCAGTATTTT
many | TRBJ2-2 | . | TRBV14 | CASSQFFGHANTGELFF | TGTGCCAGCAGCCAATTTTTCGGTCACGCGAACACCGGGGAGCTGTTTTTT
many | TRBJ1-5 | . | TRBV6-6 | CASSYSQGSQPQHF | TGTGCCAGCAGTTACTCGCAGGGGTCACAGCCCCAGCATTTT
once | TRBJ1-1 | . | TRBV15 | CATSRAHRDDEAFF | TGTGCCACCAGCAGAGCTCATCGGGACGACGAAGCTTTCTTT
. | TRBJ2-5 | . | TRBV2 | CASRGTAETQYF | TGTGCCAGCAGAGGGACGGCAGAGACCCAGTACTTC
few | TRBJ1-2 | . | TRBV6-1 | CASNEVGYTF | TGTGCCAGCAACGAGGTTGGCTACACCTTC
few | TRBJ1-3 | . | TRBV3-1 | CASSQDNTGYGNTIYF | TGTGCCAGCAGCCAAGACAACACAGGGTATGGAAACACCATATATTTT
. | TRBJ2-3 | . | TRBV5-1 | CASSLNPTGVTDTQYF | TGCGCCAGCAGCTTAAACCCGACAGGCGTCACAGATACGCAGTATTTT
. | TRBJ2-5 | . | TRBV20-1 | CSAPFQRSQYF | TGCAGTGCTCCCTTTCAGCGGTCCCAGTACTTC
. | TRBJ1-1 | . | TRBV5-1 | CASSLDRAGRTEAFF | TGCGCCAGCAGCTTGGACAGGGCGGGTCGAACTGAAGCTTTCTTT
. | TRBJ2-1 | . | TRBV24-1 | CATRDSYNEQFF | TGTGCCACCAGGGATTCTTACAATGAGCAGTTCTTC
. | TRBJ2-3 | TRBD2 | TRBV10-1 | CASSIGTSETDTQYF | TGCGCCAGCAGTATTGGGACTAGCGAGACAGATACGCAGTATTTT
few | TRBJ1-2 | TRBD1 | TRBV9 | CASSVEVGQTPYGYTF | TGTGCCAGCAGCGTAGAGGTGGGACAGACCCCCTATGGCTACACCTTC
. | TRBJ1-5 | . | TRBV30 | CAFSRGKSQPQHF | TGTGCCTTTTCCCGAGGAAAGAGCCAGCCCCAGCATTTT
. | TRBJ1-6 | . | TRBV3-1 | CASSQIARGNSPLHF | TGTGCCAGCAGCCAGATCGCCCGGGGTAATTCACCCCTCCACTTT
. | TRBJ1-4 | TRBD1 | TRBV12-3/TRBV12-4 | CASSFTQGGNEKLFF | TGTGCCAGCAGTTTTACCCAGGGGGGAAATGAAAAACTGTTTTTT
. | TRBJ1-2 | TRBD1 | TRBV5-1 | CASSSSGTVDGYTF | TGCGCCAGCAGCTCATCCGGGACAGTGGATGGCTACACCTTC
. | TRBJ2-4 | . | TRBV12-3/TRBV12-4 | CASSRPWGQQNIQYF | TGTGCCAGCAGTCGCCCCTGGGGACAACAAAACATTCAGTACTTC
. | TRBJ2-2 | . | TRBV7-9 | CASSLLGDTGELFF | TGTGCCAGCAGCCTCCTCGGGGACACCGGGGAGCTGTTTTTT
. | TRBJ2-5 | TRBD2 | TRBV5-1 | CASSLEAGGRRETQYF | TGCGCCAGCAGCTTGGAAGCGGGGGGGCGTAGAGAGACCCAGTACTTC
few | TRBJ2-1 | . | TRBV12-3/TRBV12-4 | CASSWRNSDNEQFF | TGTGCCAGCAGTTGGAGAAATTCGGACAATGAGCAGTTCTTC
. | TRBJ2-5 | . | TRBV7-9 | CASSYDLPVRETQYF | TGTGCCAGCAGCTACGACCTCCCCGTGCGGGAGACCCAGTACTTC
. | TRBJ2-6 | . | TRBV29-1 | CSVEDQVGSGANVLTF | TGCAGCGTTGAAGATCAGGTCGGCTCTGGGGCCAACGTCCTGACTTTC
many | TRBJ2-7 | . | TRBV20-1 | CSAREGRDYEQYF | TGCAGTGCTAGGGAGGGAAGAGACTACGAGCAGTACTTC
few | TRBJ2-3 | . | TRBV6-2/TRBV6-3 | CASSYSKGFGGSIDTQYF | TGTGCCAGCAGTTACTCGAAAGGTTTCGGGGGAAGTATCGATACGCAGTATTTT
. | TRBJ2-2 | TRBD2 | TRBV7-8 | CASSSPGLANTGELFF | TGTGCCAGCAGCTCCCCGGGACTAGCCAACACCGGGGAGCTGTTTTTT
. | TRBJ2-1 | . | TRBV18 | CASSPDRQVEQFF | TGTGCCAGCTCACCCGACAGACAGGTTGAGCAGTTCTTC
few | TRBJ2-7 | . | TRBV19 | CASSPGATSYEQYF | TGTGCCAGTAGTCCGGGGGCAACCTCCTACGAGCAGTACTTC
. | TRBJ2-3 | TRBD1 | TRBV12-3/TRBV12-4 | CASSEDRGFRDTQYF | TGTGCCAGCAGTGAGGACAGGGGGTTCAGGGATACGCAGTATTTT
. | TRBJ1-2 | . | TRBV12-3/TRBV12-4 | CASSFSEGRGGYTF | TGTGCCAGCAGTTTTTCAGAGGGCAGAGGTGGCTACACCTTC
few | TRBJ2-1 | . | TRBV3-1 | CASSQVGGAGPYNEQFF | TGTGCCAGCAGCCAAGTAGGAGGGGCGGGCCCCTACAATGAGCAGTTCTTC
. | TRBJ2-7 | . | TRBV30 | CAWSRWGDSYEQYF | TGTGCCTGGAGTCGATGGGGGGACTCCTACGAGCAGTACTTC
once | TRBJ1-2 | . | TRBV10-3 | CAISEPDRVDYGYTF | TGTGCCATCAGCGAACCGGATCGAGTAGACTATGGCTACACCTTC
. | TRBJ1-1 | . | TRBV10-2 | CASNPAEARNTEAFF | TGCGCCAGCAACCCGGCGGAGGCCAGGAACACTGAAGCTTTCTTT
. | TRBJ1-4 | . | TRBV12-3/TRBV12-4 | CASSSPGLRNEKLFF | TGTGCCAGCAGTTCCCCGGGGTTGAGGAATGAAAAACTGTTTTTT
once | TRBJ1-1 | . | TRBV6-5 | CASSYVGFAEAFF | TGTGCCAGCAGTTACGTGGGTTTCGCTGAAGCTTTCTTT
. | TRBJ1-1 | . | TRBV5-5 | CVSSLGILNTEAFF | TGTGTCAGCAGCTTGGGGATCTTGAACACTGAAGCTTTCTTT
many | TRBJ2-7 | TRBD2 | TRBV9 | CASSGTSGYEQYF | TGCGCCAGCAGCGGGACTAGCGGCTACGAGCAGTACTTC
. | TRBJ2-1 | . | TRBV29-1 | CSVGPDGSFNEQFF | TGCAGCGTTGGTCCCGACGGTTCCTTCAATGAGCAGTTCTTC
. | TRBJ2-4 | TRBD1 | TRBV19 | CASLPGTGRGKNIQYF | TGTGCCAGCCTTCCCGGGACAGGGAGAGGCAAAAACATTCAGTACTTC
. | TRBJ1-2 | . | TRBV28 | CASSDRLGRYTF | TGTGCCAGCAGCGACCGGCTCGGGCGCTACACCTTC
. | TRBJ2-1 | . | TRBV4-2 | CASSHVKYNEQFF | TGTGCCAGCAGCCATGTCAAGTACAATGAGCAGTTCTTC